Following are 23 T cell receptor beta chains from one sample sequenced in a study of beta chain features in type 1 diabetes (dated by TCRdb to between 2018 and 2020). The library was produced with the immunoSEQ multiplex PCR assay. All of the isolated RNA was reverse transcribed with the High Capacity cDNA Reverse Transcription Kit, so expressed TCRB transcripts were sequenced. What TCRdb holds here is the immuneACCESS table cut down to in-frame rearrangements. Part of the clones is not present; checked against another copy, under half of the missing clones reflect an unresolved V gene, and the others are unexplained. In all, the sample holds 850,000 to 900,000 clones, and 15% to 20% of those were seen once. Around 0.02% of the sample comes from the top ten. The sequencing sample was made of naive CD4+ T cells from blood. In the paper's terms, the cell subset or site label means: true naive CD4+ T cells. These receptors were taken from a woman aged 18-29 years in good health.

V usage is TRBV18 and J usage is TRBJ2-7; 9 positions match TRBD1. The CDR3 consists of 17 residues. The ends lost 4 bases at V and 6 bases at J; junction bases unmatched: 16. The germline V gene has CDR1 KGHSH and CDR2 LQKENI. CDR3 DNA: TGTGCCAGCTCACTTGGGGGTGCCGGGACAGGGCTCAGCGAGCAGTACTTC. This sequence encodes CASSLGGAGTGLSEQYF. Drawing the rest from reference TRBV18 and TRBJ2-7, the complete variable domain is NAGVMQNPRHLVRRRGQEARLRCSPMKGHSHVYWYRQLPEEGLKFMVYLQKENIIDESGMPKERFSAEFPKEGPSILRIQQVVRGDSAAYFCASSLGGAGTGLSEQYFGPGTRLTVT.

The table lists this clone with a few counts. V usage is TRBV7-9 and J usage is TRBJ2-3; 13 bases are a match to TRBD2. The CDR3 loop spans 17 amino acids. The germline V gene encodes CDR1 SEHNR and CDR2 FQNEAQ (reference sequence). V trimming: 5 bases; J trimming: 6 bases; junction bases outside the gene matches: 11. CDR3 DNA: TGTGCCAGCAGCGGACAACTAGCGGGAGGGGTACGGGATACGCAGTATTTT. Its protein product is CASSGQLAGGVRDTQYF. Full variable domain (rest looked up from reference TRBV7-9 and TRBJ2-3): DTGVSQNPRHKITKRGQNVTFRCDPISEHNRLYWYRQTLGQGPEFLTYFQNEAQLEKSRLLSDRFSAERPKGSFSTLEIQRTEQGDSAMYLCASSGQLAGGVRDTQYFGPGTRLTVL.

The chain links TRBV7-9 to TRBJ2-7; 7 bases match TRBD2. CDR3 length equals 16 residues. V trimming: 8 bases; J trimming: 4 bases; junction bases outside the gene matches: 17. The germline gives CDR1 SEHNR, CDR2 FQNEAQ (reference sequence). The CDR3 DNA sequence: TGTGCCAGCCCCCCCAACGGGGACTACCAACCTTACGAGCAGTACTTC. Translating it yields CASPPNGDYQPYEQYF.

This clone was counted between two and nine times. This chain links TRBV29-1 with TRBJ1-5; D gene unclear. This CDR3 has 12 amino acids. V dropped 7 bases and J dropped 7 bases, with 14 bases sitting between them. Germline values: CDR1 SQVTM, CDR2 ANQGSEA. Written as DNA, the CDR3 is TGCAGCGCCGCAAAAGTAGGGCAGCCCCAGCATTTT. It encodes CSAAKVGQPQHF.

This clone was seen a handful of times. The sample has other DNA sequences that encode this CDR3 too. The CDR3 DNA follows: TGTGCCAGCAGCGTTGACAGGGACACTGAAGCTTTCTTT. Amino acid sequence: CASSVDRDTEAFF. This sequence joins TRBV9 and TRBJ1-1; TRBD1 matches at 7 bases. V shed 2 bases and J 3 bases; nucleotides not matched to a gene: 1. In germline, CDR1 is SGDLS, CDR2 YYNGEE. The CDR3 consists of 13 residues.

Only a few counts were recorded for this clone. The chain couples TRBV5-1 to TRBJ2-1; TRBD1 aligns across 7 bases. J was trimmed by 0 bases and V by 4 bases; bases with no gene match: 16. This CDR3 contains 19 residues. CDR1 is SGHRS and CDR2 is YFSETQ in the germline V gene. In DNA, the CDR3 is TGCGCCAGCAGCATCCGTTTTAAGACAGGGCTTAGCTCCTACAATGAGCAGTTCTTC. This encodes CASSIRFKTGLSSYNEQFF.

As concerns this clone: Sequence at one end of the junction differs from germline and may be a read error. The chain employs TRBV27 and TRBJ1-5, with D uncertain. CDR3 length: 14 amino acids. Germline V gene lookup returns CDR1 MNHEY and CDR2 SMNVEV (reference sequence). Here the CDR3 DNA reads TGTGCCAACAGTTTACGGGGTAGCAATCAGCCCCAGCATTTT. It translates to CANSLRGSNQPQHF.

The chain couples TRBV10-3 to TRBJ2-1; weak D call: TRBD2 (5 bases). The CDR3 totals 16 residues. The V and J ends lost 3 bases and 0 bases respectively, with 12 bases between them. Germline CDR1 and CDR2: ENHRY and SYGVKD. The CDR3 is CAISDPRASSYNEQFF. The CDR3 nucleotides read TGTGCCATCAGTGACCCGAGGGCTAGCTCCTACAATGAGCAGTTCTTC.

This clone was counted a few times. This chain uses TRBV2 with TRBJ2-3; D is unresolved. Germline-derived CDR1 and CDR2 are SNHLY and FYNNEI. This CDR3 has 13 residues. V gave up 2 bases and J gave up 4 bases, with 7 bases separating them. The CDR3 region is CASSELLSDTQYF. The CDR3 coding sequence is TGTGCCAGCAGTGAATTACTGTCAGATACGCAGTATTTT.

The CDR3 bases are TGTGCCAGCAGCGTAGGGGACAGGGGTCTTGAGCAGTACTTC. This gives the protein CASSVGDRGLEQYF. V gene TRBV9 combines with J gene TRBJ2-7, with 10 bases that match TRBD1. V gave up 0 bases and J gave up 7 bases; unmatched junction bases: 4. CDR1 is SGDLS and CDR2 is YYNGEE in the germline V gene. The CDR3 spans 14 residues. The full variable domain, with the rest looked up from reference TRBV9 and TRBJ2-7, is DSGVTQTPKHLITATGQRVTLRCSPRSGDLSVYWYQQSLDQGLQFLIQYYNGEERAKGNILERFSAQQFPDLHSELNLSSLELGDSALYFCASSVGDRGLEQYFGPGTRLTVT.

The J gene is TRBJ1-2, the V gene TRBV28, with TRBD1 matching over 7 bases. Germline CDR1 is MDHEN and CDR2 is SYDVKM. The J segment lost 4 bases and the V segment lost 8 bases, leaving 7 bases of the junction unmatched. This CDR3 is 13 amino acids long. CDR3 region: CASLPGGGYGYTF. The CDR3 DNA sequence: TGTGCCAGCCTACCAGGGGGAGGCTATGGCTACACCTTC.

This clone turned up a few times. The chain carries TRBV29-1 and TRBJ2-5; 11 bases map to TRBD1. The junction had 3 bases not matched to a gene; V was cut back by 5 bases and J by 4 bases. Germline CDR1 and CDR2: SQVTM and ANQGSEA. CDR3 length equals 13 residues. The CDR3, as DNA: TGCAGCGTTAGCGGGACAGGGGGAGAGACCCAGTACTTC. This codes for CSVSGTGGETQYF.

The sample holds a few counts of this clone. This chain connects TRBV7-9 to TRBJ2-7; 7 bases match TRBD1. The CDR3 consists of 13 residues. With 3 bases clipped from V and 5 bases from J, the junction kept 4 bases outside the gene matches. The germline gives CDR1 SEHNR, CDR2 FQNEAQ (reference sequence). In DNA, the CDR3 is TGTGCCAGCAGCTTGGACCAGGGGGACGAGCAGTACTTC. Its translation: CASSLDQGDEQYF.

This clone was observed a handful of times. V usage is TRBV5-8 and J usage is TRBJ1-1; D possibly corresponds to TRBD1 (6 bases). Germline loops: CDR1 SGHTS, CDR2 YDEGEE. This CDR3 comprises 13 residues. The V and J ends lost 5 bases and 3 bases respectively, with 11 bases between them. The CDR3 region is CASSPTGHTEAFF. CDR3 in DNA: TGTGCCAGCAGTCCCACAGGGCACACTGAAGCTTTCTTT.

The chain employs TRBV7-9 and TRBJ1-2; D remains unclear. Germline V gene sequence: CDR1 SEHNR, CDR2 FQNEAQ (reference sequence). The V gene lost 5 bases and the J gene lost 6 bases, with 16 bases spanning the gap. This CDR3 contains 14 residues. DNA of the CDR3: TGTGCCAGCAGCCCCCTGGCCAGGTTTGATGGCTACACCTTC. Its translation is CASSPLARFDGYTF.

V is TRBV11-2 and J is TRBJ2-7; TRBD2 is a possible D gene (6 bases). Trimming stripped 6 bases from V and 0 bases from J, with 12 bases between. The CDR3 runs to 14 residues. CDR1 and CDR2 from the germline V gene are SGHAT and FQNNGV. As DNA, the CDR3 is TGTGCCAGCAGACCCACCGGGGGCTCCTACGAGCAGTACTTC. Its translation is CASRPTGGSYEQYF.

The chain carries TRBV18 and TRBJ1-1; D is uncertain. CDR3 size: 14 residues. V lost 5 bases to trimming and J lost 8 bases, with 18 bases between them. Germline V gene sequence: CDR1 KGHSH, CDR2 LQKENI. The chain's CDR3 is CASSVVSPLPEAFF. The CDR3 bases are TGTGCCAGCTCAGTGGTGTCGCCCCTGCCAGAAGCTTTCTTT.

There are a few counts of this clone. DNA for the CDR3: TGTGCCACCAGCAGAGAGAGACAGTCTGGAAACACCATATATTTT. Its translation: CATSRERQSGNTIYF. The rearrangement links TRBV15 to TRBJ1-3; D might be TRBD1 (5 bases). The V gene's germline CDR1 is LNHNV and CDR2 YYDKDF (reference sequence). CDR3 length: 15 residues. Trimming stripped 0 bases from V and 1 base from J, with 7 bases between.

This clone was observed a handful of times. The chain uses TRBV2 and TRBJ2-5; no definite D call. The germline V and J ends were trimmed by 1 base and 8 bases, with 8 bases remaining between them. Germline V gene data show CDR1 as SNHLY and CDR2 as FYNNEI. The CDR3 has 12 residues. The CDR3 sequence: CASSEGGGTQYF. As DNA, the CDR3 is TGTGCCAGCAGTGAAGGAGGCGGAACCCAGTACTTC.

This clone has only a few counts. The V call is TRBV6-6, the J call TRBJ1-4, with a tentative D call TRBD1 (6 bases). Trimming left V 8 bases short and J 7 bases short, with 20 bases between. From germline, CDR1 is MNHNY and CDR2 SVGAGI (reference sequence). The CDR3 has 15 residues. DNA for the CDR3: TGTGCCAGCGCCCGAGGGGGGGATGTGGTTGAAAAACTGTTTTTT. It is translated as CASARGGDVVEKLFF.

The chain combines TRBV4-3 with TRBJ2-2, with 7 nucleotides matching TRBD2. The CDR3 loop spans 18 amino acids. Germline CDR1 reads LGHNA; CDR2 reads YSLEER. Losses at the gene ends were 1 base for V and 4 bases for J; bases not matched to a gene: 12. CDR3 bases: TGCGCCAGCAGCCAAGGGAAATCGCGGGAGCGGCGCACCGGGGAGCTGTTTTTT. Translated: CASSQGKSRERRTGELFF.

The chain has TRBV28 and TRBJ1-3; D may be TRBD1 (5 bases). The germline gives CDR1 MDHEN, CDR2 SYDVKM. This CDR3 is 12 amino acids long. V was clipped by 7 bases and J by 1 base, with 5 bases between them. The CDR3 region is CASKGSGNTIYF. The CDR3 DNA sequence: TGTGCCAGCAAGGGGTCTGGAAACACCATATATTTT. The whole variable domain, remainder taken from reference TRBV28 and TRBJ1-3, is DVKVTQSSRYLVKRTGEKVFLECVQDMDHENMFWYRQDPGLGLRLIYFSYDVKMKEKGDIPEGYSVSREKKERFSLILESASTNQTSMYLCASKGSGNTIYFGEGSWLTVV.

The chain links TRBV6-5 to TRBJ1-5, with D unresolved. In germline, CDR1 is MNHEY, CDR2 SVGAGI. There are 14 residues in the CDR3. The ends were cut back, 4 bases at V and 2 bases at J, with 9 bases in the middle. The CDR3 sequence is CASSLVGGNQPQHF. The CDR3 coding sequence is TGTGCCAGCAGTTTAGTCGGGGGCAATCAGCCCCAGCATTTT.